This passage covers 3 T cell receptor beta chains from one sample sequenced in a study of T-cell reconstitution after alpha-beta-depleted transplantation in children (dated by TCRdb to about 2016). Receptor libraries were prepared by PCR. Sequencing was carried out with an Illumina HiSeq 2500. TCR library preparation used molecular barcoding, with unique molecular identifiers applied to normalize quantification of the TCRbeta repertoire. TCRdb passed the public sequencing reads through fastp at Q25 and MiXCR, retaining productive beta sequences. CDR3 protein sequences are deduplicated, and each keeps its most common genes and DNA. For this sample there are around 110,000 distinct CDR3 sequences; approximately 10% appear just once. Together, the top ten hold around 35% of the sample. This specimen's treatment or condition label, per the study, means: allogeneic hematopoietic cell transplantation with graft depleted of TCRalphabeta T cells and CD19 B cells.

Sequencing used PBMCs, obtained before TCRalphabeta/CD19-depleted stem cell transplant. The source is a boy aged 2 to 10 with acute lymphoblastic leukemia, due to receive a stem cell transplant.

There are a few counts of this clonotype. The CDR3 sequence: CASTEKGITGELFF. For the CDR3, the DNA is TGTGCCAGCACGGAAAAGGGGATCACCGGGGAGCTGTTTTTT. V usage is TRBV27 and J usage is TRBJ2-2; perhaps TRBD1 as D (5 bases). There are 14 residues in the CDR3. In germline, CDR1 is MNHEY, CDR2 SMNVEV (reference sequence). The V and J ends lost 7 bases and 4 bases respectively, with 13 bases between them.

V is TRBV10-2 and J is TRBJ2-3, with D uncertain. V lost 5 bases and J 2 bases, leaving 11 bases between the germline ends. Germline CDR1 WSHSY, CDR2 SAAADI. This CDR3 is 14 amino acids long. Here the CDR3 DNA reads TGCGCCAGCAGTCTTTCCGGTTTCACAGATACGCAGTATTTT. It translates to CASSLSGFTDTQYF.

This clonotype was counted at least ten times. The rearrangement uses TRBV6-5 and TRBJ2-5; D may be TRBD2 (5 bases). The germline CDR1 and CDR2 sequences are MNHEY and SVGAGI. V lost 5 bases, J lost 7 bases, and 20 bases lay in between. This CDR3 has 15 residues. CDR3 DNA: TGTGCCAGCAGTAACCGGGATAGCTACGTCGGGACCCAGTACTTC. Its translation: CASSNRDSYVGTQYF.